This TCR beta chain was found in a study of blood T cell repertoires in COVID-19. The CDR3 is 16 residues long. V was trimmed by 0 bases and J by 5 bases, leaving 15 bases between them. The germline CDR1 and CDR2 sequences are LGHNA and YSLEER. In the authors' workflow: Reference gene primers were amplified, and this amplification served to estimate nucleated cell counts. Libraries were prepared by immunoSEQ multiplex PCR; TCRdb keeps only in-frame clonotypes and omits some of them. V and J calls and clone size are as listed in that table; D and trimming were resolved from the DNA. The table lists about 93,000 clones, about 90% of them singletons, with around 1.5% in the top ten.

The J gene is TRBJ2-3, the V gene TRBV4-3, with D maybe TRBD2 (6 bases). The receptor comes from a human donor with active COVID-19. The donor label of this sample is uncertain. Sequencing used peripheral blood. CDR3 residues: CASSQDRGFAKDTQYF. In DNA, the CDR3 is TGCGCCAGCAGCCAAGATCGGGGGTTCGCCAAAGATACGCAGTATTTT.